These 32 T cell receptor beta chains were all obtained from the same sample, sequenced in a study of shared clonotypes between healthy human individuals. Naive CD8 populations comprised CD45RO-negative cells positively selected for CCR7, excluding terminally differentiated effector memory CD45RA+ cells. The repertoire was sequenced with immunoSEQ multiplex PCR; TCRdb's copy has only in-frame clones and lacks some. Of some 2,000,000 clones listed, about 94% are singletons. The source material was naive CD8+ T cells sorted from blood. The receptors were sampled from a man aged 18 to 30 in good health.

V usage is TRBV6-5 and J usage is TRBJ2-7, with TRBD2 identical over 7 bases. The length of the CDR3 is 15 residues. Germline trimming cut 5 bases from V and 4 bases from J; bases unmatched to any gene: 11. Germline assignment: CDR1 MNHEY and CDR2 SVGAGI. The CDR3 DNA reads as TGTGCCAGCAGTCCTCTCTCGGGACTAAAATACGAGCAGTACTTC. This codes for CASSPLSGLKYEQYF.

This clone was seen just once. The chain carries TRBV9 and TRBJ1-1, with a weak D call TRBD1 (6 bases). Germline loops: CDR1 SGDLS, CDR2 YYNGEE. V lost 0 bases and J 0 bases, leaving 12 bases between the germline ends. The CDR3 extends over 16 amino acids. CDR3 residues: CASSVAAGDMNTEAFF. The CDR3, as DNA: TGTGCCAGCAGCGTAGCGGCGGGGGACATGAACACTGAAGCTTTCTTT.

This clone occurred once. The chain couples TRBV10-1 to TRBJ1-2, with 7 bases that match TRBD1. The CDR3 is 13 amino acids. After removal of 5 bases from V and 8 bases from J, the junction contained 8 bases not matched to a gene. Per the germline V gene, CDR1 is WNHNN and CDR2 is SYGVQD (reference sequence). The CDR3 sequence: CASSNDRDWGYTF. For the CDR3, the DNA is TGCGCCAGCAGTAACGACAGGGACTGGGGCTACACCTTC.

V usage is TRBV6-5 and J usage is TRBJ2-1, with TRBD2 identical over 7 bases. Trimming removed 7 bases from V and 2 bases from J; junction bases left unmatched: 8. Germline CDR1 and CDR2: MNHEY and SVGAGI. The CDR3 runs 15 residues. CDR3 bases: TGTGCCAGCAACAGCGGAAGCGGGACCTACAATGAGCAGTTCTTC. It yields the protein CASNSGSGTYNEQFF.

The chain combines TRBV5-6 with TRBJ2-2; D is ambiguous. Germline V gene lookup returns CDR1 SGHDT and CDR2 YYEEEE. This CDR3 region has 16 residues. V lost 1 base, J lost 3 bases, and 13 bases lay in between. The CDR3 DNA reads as TGTGCCAGCAGCTTGAGCTTGCGGTTGGACACCGGGGAGCTGTTTTTT. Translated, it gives CASSLSLRLDTGELFF.

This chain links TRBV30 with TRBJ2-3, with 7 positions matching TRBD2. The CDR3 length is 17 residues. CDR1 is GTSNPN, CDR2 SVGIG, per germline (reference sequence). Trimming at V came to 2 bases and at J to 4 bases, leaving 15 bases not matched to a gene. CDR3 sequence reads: CAWSLKSGGSWADTQYF. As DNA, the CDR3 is TGTGCCTGGAGTTTAAAAAGTGGCGGGAGCTGGGCAGATACGCAGTATTTT.

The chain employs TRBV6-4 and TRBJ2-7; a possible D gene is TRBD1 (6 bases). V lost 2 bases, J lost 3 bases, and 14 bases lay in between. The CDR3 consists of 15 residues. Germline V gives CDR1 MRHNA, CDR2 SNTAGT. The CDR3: CASSDLIRGNYEQYF. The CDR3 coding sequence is TGTGCCAGCAGTGACCTGATCAGGGGAAACTACGAGCAGTACTTC.

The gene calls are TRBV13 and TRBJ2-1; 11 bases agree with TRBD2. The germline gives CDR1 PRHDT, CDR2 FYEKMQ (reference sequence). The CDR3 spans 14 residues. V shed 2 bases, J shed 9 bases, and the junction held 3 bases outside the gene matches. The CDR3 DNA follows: TGTGCCAGCAGCTTACTCCTAGCGGGAGGTGAGCAGTTCTTC. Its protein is CASSLLLAGGEQFF.

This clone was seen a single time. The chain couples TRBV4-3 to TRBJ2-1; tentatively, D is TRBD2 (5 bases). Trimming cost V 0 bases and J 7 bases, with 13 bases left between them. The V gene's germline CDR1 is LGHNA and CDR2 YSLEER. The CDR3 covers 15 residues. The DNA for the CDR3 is TGCGCCAGCAGCCAAGATAAGGACTTTCGGAATGAGCAGTTCTTC. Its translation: CASSQDKDFRNEQFF.

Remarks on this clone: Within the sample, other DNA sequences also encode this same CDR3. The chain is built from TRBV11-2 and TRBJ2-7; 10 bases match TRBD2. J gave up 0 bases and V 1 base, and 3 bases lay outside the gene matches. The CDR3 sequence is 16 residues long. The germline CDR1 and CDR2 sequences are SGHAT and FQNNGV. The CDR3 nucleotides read TGTGCCAGCAGCTTAGTTAGCGGGGGGCTCTCCTACGAGCAGTACTTC. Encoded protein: CASSLVSGGLSYEQYF.

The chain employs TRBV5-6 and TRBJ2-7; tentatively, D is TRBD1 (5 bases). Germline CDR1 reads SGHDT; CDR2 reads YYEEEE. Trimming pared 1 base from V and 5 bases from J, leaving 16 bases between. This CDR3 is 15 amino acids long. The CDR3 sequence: CASSLLATEAHEQYF. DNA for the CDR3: TGTGCCAGCAGCTTGCTGGCGACAGAGGCTCACGAGCAGTACTTC. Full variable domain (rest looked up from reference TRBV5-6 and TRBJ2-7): DAGVTQSPTHLIKTRGQQVTLRCSPKSGHDTVSWYQQALGQGPQFIFQYYEEEERQRGNFPDRFSGHQFPNYSSELNVNALLLGDSALYLCASSLLATEAHEQYFGPGTRLTVT.

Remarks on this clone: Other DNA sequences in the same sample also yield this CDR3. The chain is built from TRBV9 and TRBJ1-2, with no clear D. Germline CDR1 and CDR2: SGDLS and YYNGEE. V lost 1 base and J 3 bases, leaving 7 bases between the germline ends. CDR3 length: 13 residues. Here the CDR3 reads CASSVSGDYGYTF. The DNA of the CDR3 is TGTGCCAGCAGCGTATCCGGTGACTATGGCTACACCTTC. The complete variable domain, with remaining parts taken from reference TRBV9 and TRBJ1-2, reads DSGVTQTPKHLITATGQRVTLRCSPRSGDLSVYWYQQSLDQGLQFLIQYYNGEERAKGNILERFSAQQFPDLHSELNLSSLELGDSALYFCASSVSGDYGYTFGSGTRLTVV.

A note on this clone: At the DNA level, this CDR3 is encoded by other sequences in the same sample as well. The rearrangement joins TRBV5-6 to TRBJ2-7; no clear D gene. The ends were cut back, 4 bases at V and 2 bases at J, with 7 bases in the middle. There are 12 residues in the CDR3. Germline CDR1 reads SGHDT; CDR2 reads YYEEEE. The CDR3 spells CASSLSAYEQYF. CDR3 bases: TGTGCCAGCAGCCTATCAGCCTACGAGCAGTACTTC.

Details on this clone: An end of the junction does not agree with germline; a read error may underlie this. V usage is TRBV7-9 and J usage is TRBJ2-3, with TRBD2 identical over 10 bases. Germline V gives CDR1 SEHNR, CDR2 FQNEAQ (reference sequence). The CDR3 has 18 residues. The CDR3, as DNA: TGTGCCAGCAGTTTAGGACTAGCGGCTCTCCCGGGCACAGATACGCAGTATTTT. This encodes CASSLGLAALPGTDTQYF.

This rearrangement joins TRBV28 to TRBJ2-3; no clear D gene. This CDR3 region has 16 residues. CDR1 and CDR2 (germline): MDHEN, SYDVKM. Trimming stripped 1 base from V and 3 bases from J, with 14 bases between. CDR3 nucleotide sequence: TGTGCCAGCAGTTTATCGGTCTTCGAGACGACAGATACGCAGTATTTT. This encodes CASSLSVFETTDTQYF.

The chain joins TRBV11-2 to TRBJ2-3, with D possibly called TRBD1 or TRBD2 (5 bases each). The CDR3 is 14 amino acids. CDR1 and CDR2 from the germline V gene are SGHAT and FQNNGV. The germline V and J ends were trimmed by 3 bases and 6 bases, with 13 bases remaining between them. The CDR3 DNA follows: TGTGCCAGCAGCTTTCGTTCCGGGGCCGATACGCAGTATTTT. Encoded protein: CASSFRSGADTQYF.

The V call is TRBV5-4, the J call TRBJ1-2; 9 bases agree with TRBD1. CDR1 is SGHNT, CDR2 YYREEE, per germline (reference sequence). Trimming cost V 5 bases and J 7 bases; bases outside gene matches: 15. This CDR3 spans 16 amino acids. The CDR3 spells CASRYSRTGGAGGYTF. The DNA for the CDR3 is TGTGCCAGCAGATACAGTAGAACAGGGGGCGCAGGTGGCTACACCTTC.

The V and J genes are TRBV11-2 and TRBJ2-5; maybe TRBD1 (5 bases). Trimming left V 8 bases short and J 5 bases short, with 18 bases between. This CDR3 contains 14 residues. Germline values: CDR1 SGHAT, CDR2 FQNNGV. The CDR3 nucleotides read TGTGCCAGCGGACCGACAGTATCCACGGAGACCCAGTACTTC. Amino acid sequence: CASGPTVSTETQYF.

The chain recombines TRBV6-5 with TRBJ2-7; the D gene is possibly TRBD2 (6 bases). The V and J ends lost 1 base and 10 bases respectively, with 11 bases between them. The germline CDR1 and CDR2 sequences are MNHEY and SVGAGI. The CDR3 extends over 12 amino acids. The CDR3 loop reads CASSYFGGDQYF. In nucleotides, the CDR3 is TGTGCCAGCAGTTACTTCGGCGGGGACCAGTACTTC.

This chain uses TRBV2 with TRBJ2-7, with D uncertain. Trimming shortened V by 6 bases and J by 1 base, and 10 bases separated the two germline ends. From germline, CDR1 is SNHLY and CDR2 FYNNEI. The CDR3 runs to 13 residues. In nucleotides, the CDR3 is TGTGCCAGCAGCCTGACGGAGTCCTACGAGCAGTACTTC. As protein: CASSLTESYEQYF.

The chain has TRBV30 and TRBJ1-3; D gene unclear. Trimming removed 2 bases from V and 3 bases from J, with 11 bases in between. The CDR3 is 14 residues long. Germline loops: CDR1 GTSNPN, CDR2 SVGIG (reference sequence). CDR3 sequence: CAWSSPGLGNTIYF. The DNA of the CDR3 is TGTGCCTGGAGTTCGCCGGGCCTTGGAAACACCATATATTTT.

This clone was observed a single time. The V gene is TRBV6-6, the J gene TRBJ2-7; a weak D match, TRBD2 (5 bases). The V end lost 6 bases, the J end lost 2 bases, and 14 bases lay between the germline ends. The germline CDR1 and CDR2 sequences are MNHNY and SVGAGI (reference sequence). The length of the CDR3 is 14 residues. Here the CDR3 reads CASSNRDFPYEQYF. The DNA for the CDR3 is TGTGCCAGCAGCAACCGGGATTTCCCCTACGAGCAGTACTTC.

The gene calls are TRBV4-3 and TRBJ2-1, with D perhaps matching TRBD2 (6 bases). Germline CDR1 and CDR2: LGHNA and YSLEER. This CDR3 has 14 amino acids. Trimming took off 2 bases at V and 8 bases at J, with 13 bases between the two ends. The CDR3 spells CASSQFGSFDEQFF. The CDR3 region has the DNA TGCGCCAGCAGCCAATTCGGGAGTTTCGATGAGCAGTTCTTC.

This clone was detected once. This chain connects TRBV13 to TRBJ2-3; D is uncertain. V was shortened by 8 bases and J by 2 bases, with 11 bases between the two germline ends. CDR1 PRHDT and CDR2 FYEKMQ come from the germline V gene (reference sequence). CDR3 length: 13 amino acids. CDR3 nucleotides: TGTGCCAGCCAAAAAGGTACCACAGATACGCAGTATTTT. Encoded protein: CASQKGTTDTQYF.

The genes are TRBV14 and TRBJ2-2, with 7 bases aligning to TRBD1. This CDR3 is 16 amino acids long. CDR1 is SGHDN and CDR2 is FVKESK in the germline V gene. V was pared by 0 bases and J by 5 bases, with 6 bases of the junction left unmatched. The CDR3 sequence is CASSQDRGLLTGELFF. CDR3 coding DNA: TGTGCCAGCAGCCAAGATAGGGGGCTCTTAACCGGGGAGCTGTTTTTT. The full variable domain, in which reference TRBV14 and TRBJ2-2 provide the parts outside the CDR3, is EAGVTQFPSHSVIEKGQTVTLRCDPISGHDNLYWYRRVMGKEIKFLLHFVKESKQDESGMPNNRFLAERTGGTYSTLKVQPAELEDSGVYFCASSQDRGLLTGELFFGEGSRLTVL.

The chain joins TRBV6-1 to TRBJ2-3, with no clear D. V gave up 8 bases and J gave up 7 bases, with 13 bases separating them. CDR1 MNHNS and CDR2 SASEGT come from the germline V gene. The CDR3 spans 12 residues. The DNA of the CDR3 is TGTGCCAGCCCCCGCTTGGATAATACGCAGTATTTT. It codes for CASPRLDNTQYF.

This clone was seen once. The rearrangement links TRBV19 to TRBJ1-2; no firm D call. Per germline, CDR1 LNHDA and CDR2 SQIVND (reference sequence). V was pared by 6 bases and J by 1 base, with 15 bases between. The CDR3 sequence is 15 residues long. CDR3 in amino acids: CASSPRLQDNYGYTF. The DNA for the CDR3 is TGTGCCAGTAGCCCCCGCCTACAAGATAACTATGGCTACACCTTC.

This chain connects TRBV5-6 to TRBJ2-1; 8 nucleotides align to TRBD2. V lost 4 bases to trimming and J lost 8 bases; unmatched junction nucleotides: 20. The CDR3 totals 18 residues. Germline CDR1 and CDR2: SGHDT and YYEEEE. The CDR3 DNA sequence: TGTGCCAGCAGCCTACCGGGACTAGTTTTCGGGGAAAAGGATGAGCAGTTCTTC. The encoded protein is CASSLPGLVFGEKDEQFF.

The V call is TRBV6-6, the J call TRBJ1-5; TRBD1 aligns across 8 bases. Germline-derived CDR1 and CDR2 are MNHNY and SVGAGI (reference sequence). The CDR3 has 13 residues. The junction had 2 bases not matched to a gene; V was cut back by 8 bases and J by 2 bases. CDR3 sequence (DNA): TGTGCCAGCCAGGACAGGGGCAATCAGCCCCAGCATTTT. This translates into CASQDRGNQPQHF.

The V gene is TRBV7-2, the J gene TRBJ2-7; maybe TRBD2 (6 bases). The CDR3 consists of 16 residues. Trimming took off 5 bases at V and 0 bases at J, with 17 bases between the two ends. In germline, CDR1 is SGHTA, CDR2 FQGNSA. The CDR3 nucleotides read TGTGCCAGCAGCCCCGGGATAGGGGAGGACTCCTACGAGCAGTACTTC. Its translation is CASSPGIGEDSYEQYF.

The CDR3 region is CASSQTPSYEQYF. CDR3 bases: TGTGCCAGCAGTCAGACACCCTCCTACGAGCAGTACTTC. The chain has TRBV7-9 and TRBJ2-7, with unresolved D. The CDR3 extends over 13 amino acids. V was trimmed by 6 bases and J by 0 bases, leaving 9 bases between them. Germline V lookup: CDR1 SEHNR, CDR2 FQNEAQ (reference sequence).

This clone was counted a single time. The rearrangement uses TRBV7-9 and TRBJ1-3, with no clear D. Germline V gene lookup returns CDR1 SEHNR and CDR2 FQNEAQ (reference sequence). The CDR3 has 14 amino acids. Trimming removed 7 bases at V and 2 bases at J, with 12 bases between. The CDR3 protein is CASKGGDPGNTIYF. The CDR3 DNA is TGTGCCAGCAAAGGCGGAGACCCTGGAAACACCATATATTTT.